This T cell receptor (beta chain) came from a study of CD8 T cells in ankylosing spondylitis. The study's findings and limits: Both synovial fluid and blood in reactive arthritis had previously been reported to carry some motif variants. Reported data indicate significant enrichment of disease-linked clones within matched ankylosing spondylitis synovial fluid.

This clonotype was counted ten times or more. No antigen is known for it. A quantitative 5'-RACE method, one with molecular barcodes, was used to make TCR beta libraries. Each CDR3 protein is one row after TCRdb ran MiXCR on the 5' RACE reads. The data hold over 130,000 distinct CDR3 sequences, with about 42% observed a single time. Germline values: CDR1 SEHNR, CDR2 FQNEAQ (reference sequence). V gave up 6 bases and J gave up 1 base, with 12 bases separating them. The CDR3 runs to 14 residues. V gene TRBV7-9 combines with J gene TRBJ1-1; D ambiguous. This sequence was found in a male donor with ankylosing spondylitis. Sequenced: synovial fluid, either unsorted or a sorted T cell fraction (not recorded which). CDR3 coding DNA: TGTGCCAGCAGATTCCCCGAGAGGAACACTGAAGCTTTCTTT. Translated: CASRFPERNTEAFF.